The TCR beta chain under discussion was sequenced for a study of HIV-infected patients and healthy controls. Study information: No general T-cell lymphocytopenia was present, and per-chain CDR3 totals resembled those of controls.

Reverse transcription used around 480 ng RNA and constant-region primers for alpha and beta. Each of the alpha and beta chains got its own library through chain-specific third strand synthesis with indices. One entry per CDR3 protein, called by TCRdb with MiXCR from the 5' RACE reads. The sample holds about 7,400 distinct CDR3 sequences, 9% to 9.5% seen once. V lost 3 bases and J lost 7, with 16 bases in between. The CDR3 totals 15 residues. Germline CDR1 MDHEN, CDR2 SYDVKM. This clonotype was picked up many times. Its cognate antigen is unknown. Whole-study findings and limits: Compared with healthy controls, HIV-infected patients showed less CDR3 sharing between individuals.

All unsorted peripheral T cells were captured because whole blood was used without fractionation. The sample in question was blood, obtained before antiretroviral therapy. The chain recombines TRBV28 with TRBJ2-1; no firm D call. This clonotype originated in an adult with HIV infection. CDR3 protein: CASSFSGPIGNEQFF. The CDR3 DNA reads TGTGCCAGCAGTTTTTCAGGTCCAATTGGAAATGAGCAGTTCTTC.